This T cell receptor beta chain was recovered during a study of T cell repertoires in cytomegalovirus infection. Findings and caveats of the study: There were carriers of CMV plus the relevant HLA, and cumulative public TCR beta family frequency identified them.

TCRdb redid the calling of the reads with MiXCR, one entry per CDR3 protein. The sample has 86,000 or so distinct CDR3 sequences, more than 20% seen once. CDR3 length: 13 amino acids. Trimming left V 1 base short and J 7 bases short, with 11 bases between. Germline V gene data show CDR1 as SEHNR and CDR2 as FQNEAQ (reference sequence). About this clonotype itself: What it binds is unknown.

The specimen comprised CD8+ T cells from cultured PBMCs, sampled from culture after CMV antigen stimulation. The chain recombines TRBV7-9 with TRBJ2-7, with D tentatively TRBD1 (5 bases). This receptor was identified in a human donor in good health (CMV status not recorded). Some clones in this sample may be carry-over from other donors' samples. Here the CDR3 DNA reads TGTGCCAGCAGCTTAGGAGGACAACCGGAGCAGTACTTC. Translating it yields CASSLGGQPEQYF.